This TCR beta chain is from a study of beta chain features in type 1 diabetes listed by TCRdb under 2018. About the investigation overall: Patients and healthy donors did not differ in mean age, gender distribution, total cell number or subset yield. Across all samples, 90 million to 130 million sorted cells were examined, and cell number per subset correlated strongly with RNA yield. The study compared TCRB repertoires of sorted circulating CD4+ T cell subsets between recently diagnosed type 1 diabetes patients and matched healthy donors. Whereas all 28 donors provided naive and central memory subsets, regulatory and stem cell-like memory subsets were isolated from just 8 patients and about eight healthy donors.

The entire isolated RNA was reverse transcribed using the High Capacity cDNA Reverse Transcription Kit, and thus expressed TCRB transcripts were sequenced. Deep immunoSEQ sequencing was applied to naive, central memory and regulatory T cell samples, giving an average of approximately 3.8 million total reads per sample. Sorted cells were lysed in RLT buffer, and RNA was extracted using DNase-treated RNeasy Micro or Mini kits according to cell number. Each cell subset was processed on its own to prevent cross-contamination, while patient and healthy donor samples were processed together. TCRB sequences were amplified from cDNA with the immunoSEQ multiplex PCR, producing 87-bp fragments spanning the CDR3 region. Sequencing of the amplicons was done on the Illumina HiSeq platform. Per the original workflow: Synthetic template baselines were used to correct PCR bias computationally, reads within Hamming distance 2 were collapsed, and singletons that could not be merged were discarded. By aligning reads against IMGT, V, D and J genes, CDR3 length, and insertions or deletions at six rearrangement sites were assigned. Within each subset, clonotype counts were normalized to sorted cell number, and only after that were true diversity and Gini coefficients computed with the tcR R package. The overlap coefficient, calculated on TCRB nucleotide sequences, was used to measure repertoire sharing. TCRdb provides this immuneACCESS table in a form limited to in-frame rearrangements. Some clones are lacking; in checked studies, under half of them reflect an unresolved V gene, and why the rest are absent is not known. The V and J calls and the clone size are those of that table, but D and trimming were determined from the DNA. This sample gives 150,000 to 180,000 clones in total; 11% of them show up just once. The ten biggest clones cover roughly 2% of the sample.

From each donor, a single peripheral blood sample of around 0.12 L on average was drawn into heparinised tubes. Using a panel that included CD45RO, CCR7, CD25, CD127, CD95 and CD27, naive, central memory, regulatory and stem cell-like memory CD4+ T cells were sorted on a BD FACSAria II. Every sorted population had a purity above 95%. PBMCs were separated immediately by Lymphoprep density gradient centrifugation and were stained directly, without being cultured. Samples were stained and sorted in pairs, with one healthy donor and one patient per experiment, so that batch effects were minimized. The germline V gene (reference sequence) specifies SEHNR as CDR1 and FQNEAQ as CDR2. The CDR3 runs 14 residues from the cysteine to the phenylalanine. The sequence is cut down to CDR3 DNA, 42 bases in frame from base 1. At the junction V is shortened by 1 base and J by 6 bases, with 12 bases in between. A word on this clone: The clone's antigen remains unknown. Qualities for individual bases were not recorded, and no much larger clone is one base off.

The full study reports these points: Patients with type 1 diabetes made fewer insertions and deleted more nucleotides at VDJ recombination sites, implying thymic rearrangement abnormalities. PCR might favor shorter templates, but patient and control samples were amplified and corrected together, so any skew would affect both groups equally. Naive, central memory and regulatory TCRB repertoires appeared to be more similar among patients than among healthy donors. Because the HLA sub-analyses included only small numbers of individuals, any influence of HLA type on TCRB rearrangement was left unresolved. Sequencing cDNA rather than genomic DNA could over-represent highly expressing activated cells, although activation and CD3 levels did not differ between groups. A moderate but significant shortening of TCRB CDR3 length was observed in type 1 diabetes patients in all four CD4+ subsets.

The chain uses TRBV7-9 and TRBJ1-1; the D gene is unclear. This TCR was recovered from a man aged 18 to 35 in good health. Input material: central memory CD4+ T cells from blood. The CDR3 reads CASSLGVGGAEAFF. The DNA is as follows: TGTGCCAGCAGCTTAGGGGTCGGTGGGGCTGAAGCTTTCTTT. The CDR3, completed at both ends by the reference TRBV7-9 and TRBJ1-1 genes, gives the full variable domain DTGVSQNPRHKITKRGQNVTFRCDPISEHNRLYWYRQTLGQGPEFLTYFQNEAQLEKSRLLSDRFSAERPKGSFSTLEIQRTEQGDSAMYLCASSLGVGGAEAFFGQGTRLTVV.